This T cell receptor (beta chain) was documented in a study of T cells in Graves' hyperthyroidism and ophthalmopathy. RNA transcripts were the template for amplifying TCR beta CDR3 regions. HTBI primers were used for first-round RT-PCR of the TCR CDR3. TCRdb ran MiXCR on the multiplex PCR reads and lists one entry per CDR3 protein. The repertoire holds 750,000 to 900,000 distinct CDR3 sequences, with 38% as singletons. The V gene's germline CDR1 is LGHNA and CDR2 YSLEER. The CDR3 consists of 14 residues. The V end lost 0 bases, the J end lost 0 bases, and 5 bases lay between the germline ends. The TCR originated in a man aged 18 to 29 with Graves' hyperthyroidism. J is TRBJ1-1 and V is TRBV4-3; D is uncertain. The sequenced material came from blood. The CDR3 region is CASSQDEVNTEAFF. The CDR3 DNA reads TGCGCCAGCAGCCAAGATGAAGTGAACACTGAAGCTTTCTTT.